The 24 T cell receptor beta chains below come from one sample, sequenced in a study of blood T cell repertoires in COVID-19 (dated by TCRdb to about 2020). Libraries were constructed by the immunoSEQ multiplex PCR assay. In TCRdb, the immuneACCESS table is reduced to in-frame sequences with V and J assigned. These tables do not hold every clone; where another copy was compared, an unresolved V gene accounts for under half, and the others remain unexplained. For this sample there are fewer than 300,000 clones; 80% to 95% appear just once. The ten largest clones represent roughly 1.1% of the sample. The sequencing input was PBMCs or T cells enriched from blood (not recorded which). Source of these receptors: a young woman who had recovered from COVID-19.

V and J are TRBV4-1 and TRBJ1-3, with 7 bases aligning to TRBD1. The J segment lost 4 bases and the V segment lost 0 bases, leaving 6 bases of the junction unmatched. CDR3 length equals 16 residues. CDR1 MGHRA and CDR2 YSYEKL come from the germline V gene. CDR3 region: CASSQDDRVRGNTIYF. DNA for the CDR3: TGCGCCAGCAGCCAAGATGACAGGGTGAGGGGAAACACCATATATTTT.

V usage is TRBV14 and J usage is TRBJ2-1, with D perhaps matching TRBD1 (5 bases). CDR1 is SGHDN, CDR2 FVKESK, per germline. The CDR3 sequence is 15 residues long. V was trimmed by 4 bases and J by 4 bases, leaving 14 bases between them. The CDR3 sequence is CASSLPGALYNEQFF. The CDR3, as DNA: TGTGCCAGCAGCCTACCTGGGGCCCTGTACAATGAGCAGTTCTTC.

The gene calls are TRBV5-8 and TRBJ1-2; 9 bases match TRBD1. Germline V gene sequence: CDR1 SGHTS, CDR2 YDEGEE. The length of the CDR3 is 15 residues. Trimming removed 3 bases from V and 8 bases from J; junction bases left unmatched: 11. CDR3 nucleotide sequence: TGTGCCAGCAGCTCCGGGACAGGGATTTTTGACGGCTACACCTTC. It yields the protein CASSSGTGIFDGYTF.

This chain uses TRBV30 with TRBJ1-2; no reliable D call. CDR3 size: 13 residues. Trimming took off 3 bases at V and 1 base at J, with 9 bases between the two ends. CDR1 is GTSNPN, CDR2 SVGIG, per germline (reference sequence). The CDR3 DNA is TGTGCCTGGAGGAGGGTCAGTAACTATGGCTACACCTTC. Its protein product is CAWRRVSNYGYTF.

CDR3 in amino acids: CASSLGLAEQETQYF. Written as DNA, the CDR3 is TGCGCCAGCAGCTTGGGACTAGCTGAACAAGAGACCCAGTACTTC. The chain combines TRBV4-3 with TRBJ2-5, with 9 bases fitting TRBD2. The germline V gene has CDR1 LGHNA and CDR2 YSLEER. The ends lost 5 bases at V and 2 bases at J; junction bases unmatched: 6. This CDR3 contains 15 residues.

Worth noting for this clone: Other DNA sequences from this sample encode an identical CDR3 as well. The gene calls are TRBV12-3 or TRBV12-4 and TRBJ1-5; D ambiguous. There are 12 residues in the CDR3. Trimming took 5 bases from V and 4 from J, leaving 6 bases between them. The CDR3 protein is CASSRGNQPQHF. CDR3 nucleotides: TGTGCCAGCAGTCGAGGGAATCAGCCCCAGCATTTT.

The rearrangement joins TRBV11-2 to TRBJ2-5; TRBD1 might be the D (6 bases). The CDR3 loop spans 12 amino acids. Germline CDR1 SGHAT, CDR2 FQNNGV. Deletions cut 5 bases from V and 4 bases from J, with 8 bases between. CDR3 nucleotides: TGTGCCAGCAGCCAAGGGGGAGAGACCCAGTACTTC. The encoded protein is CASSQGGETQYF.

CDR3 DNA sequence: TGTGCCAGCAGCTCAAGACAGGATGGTGGGCAAGAGACCCAGTACTTC. Residues: CASSSRQDGGQETQYF. V gene TRBV9 combines with J gene TRBJ2-5, with D maybe TRBD1 (6 bases). V was pared by 4 bases and J by 2 bases, with 18 bases between. Germline CDR1 is SGDLS and CDR2 is YYNGEE. The CDR3 is made up of 16 amino acids.

The chain carries TRBV3-1 (or the pseudogene TRBV3-2) and TRBJ1-4; tentative D call: TRBD1 (5 bases). The germline CDR1 and CDR2 sequences are LGHDT and YNNKEL (reference sequence). The CDR3 totals 20 residues. V gave up 0 bases and J gave up 1 base, with 21 bases separating them. The CDR3 sequence is CASSQDLSGLHRRTNEKLFF. The CDR3 coding sequence is TGTGCCAGCAGCCAAGATCTATCAGGGCTACACCGACGAACTAATGAAAAACTGTTTTTT.

The CDR3 spells CASSGAQNTEAFF. The CDR3 DNA is TGTGCCAGCAGTGGGGCCCAGAACACTGAAGCTTTCTTT. The rearrangement links TRBV7-6 to TRBJ1-1; a weak D match, TRBD1 (5 bases). Germline assignment: CDR1 SGHVS and CDR2 FNYEAQ. CDR3 size: 13 residues. V was clipped by 6 bases and J by 1 base, with 9 bases between them.

This chain joins TRBV6-5 and TRBJ2-1; 10 nucleotides align to TRBD2. Germline CDR1 and CDR2: MNHEY and SVGAGI. J gave up 4 bases and V 4 bases, and 7 bases lay outside the gene matches. This CDR3 has 16 residues. In DNA, the CDR3 is TGTGCCAGCAGTTCCCCGACTAGCGGGCCTTACAATGAGCAGTTCTTC. Translation: CASSSPTSGPYNEQFF.

The rearrangement uses TRBV29-1 and TRBJ1-5, with D maybe TRBD1 (5 bases). Germline V gene data show CDR1 as SQVTM and CDR2 as ANQGSEA. The CDR3 consists of 14 residues. The germline V and J ends were trimmed by 7 bases and 6 bases, with 19 bases remaining between them. CDR3 loop: CSAGGGGNSQPQHF. CDR3 coding DNA: TGCAGCGCCGGGGGGGGAGGGAACAGTCAGCCCCAGCATTTT. The full variable domain, with the rest looked up from reference TRBV29-1 and TRBJ1-5, is SAVISQKPSRDICQRGTSLTIQCQVDSQVTMMFWYRQQPGQSLTLIATANQGSEATYESGFVIDKFPISRPNLTFSTLTVSNMSPEDSSIYLCSAGGGGNSQPQHFGDGTRLSIL.

CDR3 region: CASSGRTGVVEKLFF. The CDR3 DNA sequence: TGTGCCAGCAGTGGAAGGACAGGGGTCGTTGAAAAACTGTTTTTT. The chain combines TRBV28 with TRBJ1-4; 9 bases fit TRBD1. Trimming removed 5 bases from V and 7 bases from J; junction bases left unmatched: 8. The CDR3 loop spans 15 amino acids. Germline lookup yields CDR1 MDHEN and CDR2 SYDVKM.

The V and J genes are TRBV7-9 and TRBJ1-6; TRBD1 might be the D (6 bases). V gave up 1 base and J gave up 11 bases, with 15 bases separating them. The germline V gene encodes CDR1 SEHNR and CDR2 FQNEAQ (reference sequence). This CDR3 is 15 amino acids long. Here the CDR3 DNA reads TGTGCCAGCAGCTTAGAAGGGGGTAGGGGTCCACCCCTCCACTTT. Translated, it gives CASSLEGGRGPPLHF. The entire variable domain, with the rest obtained from reference TRBV7-9 and TRBJ1-6, is as follows: DTGVSQNPRHKITKRGQNVTFRCDPISEHNRLYWYRQTLGQGPEFLTYFQNEAQLEKSRLLSDRFSAERPKGSFSTLEIQRTEQGDSAMYLCASSLEGGRGPPLHFGNGTRLTVT.

This clone was seen a single time. The chain is built from TRBV4-1 and TRBJ2-5; TRBD2 matches at 14 bases. There are 16 residues in the CDR3. V lost 4 bases to trimming and J lost 5 bases; unmatched junction nucleotides: 6. Germline CDR1 reads MGHRA; CDR2 reads YSYEKL. CDR3 amino acids: CASSLTSGRAGETQYF. The CDR3 DNA reads as TGCGCCAGCAGCCTGACTAGCGGGAGGGCCGGGGAGACCCAGTACTTC.

This rearrangement joins TRBV30 to TRBJ1-1; possible D gene TRBD1, 5 bases. Germline V lookup: CDR1 GTSNPN, CDR2 SVGIG (reference sequence). Trimming took off 0 bases at V and 0 bases at J, with 11 bases between the two ends. The CDR3 runs to 15 residues. CDR3 DNA: TGTGCCTGGAGTGTAGGGGTGAGCTTGAACACTGAAGCTTTCTTT. Its translation: CAWSVGVSLNTEAFF.

The V and J genes are TRBV19 and TRBJ1-1; the D gene is possibly TRBD1 (5 bases). This CDR3 spans 13 amino acids. CDR1 LNHDA and CDR2 SQIVND come from the germline V gene (reference sequence). The ends were cut back, 3 bases at V and 5 bases at J, with 10 bases in the middle. CDR3 protein: CASSMRQRTEAFF. Here the CDR3 DNA reads TGTGCCAGTAGTATGAGACAGAGGACTGAAGCTTTCTTT.

The J gene is TRBJ2-1, the V gene TRBV7-8; 10 nucleotides match TRBD2. This CDR3 spans 14 amino acids. The J segment lost 8 bases and the V segment lost 5 bases, leaving 6 bases of the junction unmatched. Per the germline V gene, CDR1 is SGHVS and CDR2 is FQNEAQ. CDR3 amino acids: CASSTLTSGHEQFF. Here the CDR3 DNA reads TGTGCCAGCAGCACCTTGACTAGCGGGCATGAGCAGTTCTTC.

This chain joins TRBV10-1 and TRBJ2-7, with 12 bases that match TRBD2. The V segment lost 3 bases and the J segment 7 bases; nucleotides outside the gene matches: 7. CDR3 length equals 15 residues. Germline CDR1 WNHNN, CDR2 SYGVQD (reference sequence). CDR3 sequence (DNA): TGCGCCAGCAGTGATTCGGCTAGCGGGAGGGAGGAGCAGTACTTC. This encodes CASSDSASGREEQYF.

In this sample, this clone turned up once. The chain joins TRBV18 to TRBJ1-4; TRBD1 matches at 7 bases. The germline CDR1 and CDR2 sequences are KGHSH and LQKENI. V lost 0 bases to trimming and J lost 4 bases; unmatched junction nucleotides: 5. This CDR3 has 16 amino acids. The CDR3 here is CASSPPRDSHNEKLFF. The CDR3, as DNA: TGTGCCAGCTCACCACCGCGGGACAGCCATAATGAAAAACTGTTTTTT.

In nucleotides, the CDR3 is TGCGCCAGCAGGCAGGAGGGGCCGACTAGCCGTTACAATGAGCAGTTCTTC. Its protein is CASRQEGPTSRYNEQFF. The V gene is TRBV5-1, the J gene TRBJ2-1; 7 bases are a match to TRBD2. The CDR3 is 17 residues long. Germline values: CDR1 SGHRS, CDR2 YFSETQ. J gave up 4 bases and V 5 bases, and 15 bases lay outside the gene matches.

The DNA for the CDR3 is TGTGCCAGCAGCCAAGAAGTGGACAGTGAAGCTTTCTTT. Protein: CASSQEVDSEAFF. The chain is built from TRBV4-2 and TRBJ1-1; a weak D match, TRBD1 (6 bases). Looked up from germline, CDR1 is LGHNA and CDR2 is YNFKEQ. The V end lost 0 bases, the J end lost 7 bases, and 9 bases lay between the germline ends. This CDR3 has 13 residues.

CDR3 sequence reads: CAWSPHTGDHEQYF. CDR3 nucleotides: TGTGCCTGGAGTCCCCACACAGGGGATCACGAGCAGTACTTC. V usage is TRBV30 and J usage is TRBJ2-7; 7 positions match TRBD1. Germline V gives CDR1 GTSNPN, CDR2 SVGIG (reference sequence). There are 14 residues in the CDR3. J gave up 5 bases and V 2 bases, and 9 bases lay outside the gene matches. Based on the CDR3 plus reference TRBV30 and TRBJ2-7, the full variable domain is SQTIHQWPATLVQPVGSPLSLECTVEGTSNPNLYWYRQAAGRGLQLLFYSVGIGQISSEVPQNLSASRPQDRQFILSSKKLLLSDSGFYLCAWSPHTGDHEQYFGPGTRLTVT.

The V call is TRBV7-9, the J call TRBJ2-3; 7 nucleotides line up with TRBD1. Germline CDR1 and CDR2: SEHNR and FQNEAQ (reference sequence). This CDR3 spans 13 amino acids. CDR3 nucleotide sequence: TGTAGTGGGGCTGACAGGGCCGCAGATACGCAGTATTTT. This sequence encodes CSGADRAADTQYF.